This T cell receptor beta chain was documented in a study of CXCR3-negative and CXCR3-positive naive CD8 T cells. Study-level results: Researchers report that CXCR3-positive naive cells carry more hydrophobic TRB CDR3s than CXCR3-negative naive cells. Comparably high diversity was seen in both naive subsets, and much lower diversity in memory CD8+ cells. The naive subsets expressed comparable surface CD5, and the authors inferred TCR strength from TRB CDR3 properties. Naive CXCR3-negative and CXCR3-positive cells had similar TRBV-TRBJ usage; memory differed.

This clonotype is labeled medium-sized based on frequency. The antigen remains unidentified. The CDR3 has 15 amino acids. Germline CDR1 reads SEHNR; CDR2 reads FQNEAQ (reference sequence). The TRB libraries of cDNA were built by UMI-labeled 5' RACE. For each CDR3 protein, TCRdb gives one entry from its re-call of the 5' RACE reads, without DNA. The sample has 4,500 to 6,500 distinct CDR3 sequences. The material sequenced was naive CXCR3+ CD8+ T cells from blood. Subset defined: CD45RO-CCR7+CD27+CD95- naive CD8+ T cells expressing CXCR3 (TNR3+). The chain employs TRBV7-9 and TRBJ1-5; TCRdb returns TRBD1, unconfirmable since there is no DNA. This sequence originates from a human donor in good health. Some clones in this sample may be carry-over from other donors' samples. The CDR3 loop reads CASSFEGGLNQPQHF.